What follows are 29 T cell receptor beta chains derived from one specimen sequenced in a study of vaccination effects on CD4 cells after COVID-19. Using immunoSEQ multiplex PCR, the repertoire was profiled, and TCRdb retains in-frame clones only, with some absent. Among tens of thousands of clones listed, roughly 80% were seen once. ViraFEST assay sequencing came after antigen-specific CD4+ T cells were expanded with viral peptide pools. The culture ran for around nine days, and then CD4+ T cells were isolated. Every participant took two doses of the BNT162b2 or mRNA-1273 vaccine. The antigens these receptors bind are not known. The sequenced sample was CD4+ T cells from PBMCs cultured with HCoV-OC43 spike peptides, obtained after COVID-19 vaccination. Stated subset: HCoV-OC43 spike overlapping peptide pool stimulation. Receptors originate from a human donor who received a COVID-19 vaccine.

The V and J genes are TRBV2 and TRBJ1-2, with D perhaps matching TRBD1 (5 bases). The CDR3 contains 13 residues. Trimming removed 4 bases from V and 5 bases from J, with 11 bases in between. Germline CDR1 reads SNHLY; CDR2 reads FYNNEI. The CDR3 coding sequence is TGTGCCAGCAGTGTAACGACAGTTTATGGCTACACCTTC. This encodes CASSVTTVYGYTF.

The V and J genes are TRBV28 and TRBJ1-2, with 9 bases fitting TRBD1. Germline V gives CDR1 MDHEN, CDR2 SYDVKM. There are 13 residues in the CDR3. The ends lost 6 bases at V and 4 bases at J; junction bases unmatched: 3. The CDR3 spells CASRTGGLYGYTF. The CDR3 DNA follows: TGTGCCAGCAGGACAGGGGGACTCTATGGCTACACCTTC.

The chain joins TRBV5-1 to TRBJ2-3; D remains ambiguous. V lost 4 bases, J lost 4 bases, and 10 bases lay in between. CDR3 size: 13 residues. The germline V gene encodes CDR1 SGHRS and CDR2 YFSETQ. In nucleotides, the CDR3 is TGCGCCAGCAGCGAGGTCGCGGCAGATACGCAGTATTTT. Amino acids: CASSEVAADTQYF.

The chain carries TRBV14 and TRBJ2-6, with 8 bases aligning to TRBD1. The CDR3 contains 17 residues. The germline CDR1 and CDR2 sequences are SGHDN and FVKESK. V lost 5 bases, J lost 2 bases, and 8 bases stayed unmatched. CDR3 sequence reads: CASSERLDRAGANVLTF. The CDR3 DNA follows: TGTGCCAGCAGCGAACGCCTGGACAGGGCTGGGGCCAACGTCCTGACTTTC.

V gene TRBV5-4 combines with J gene TRBJ1-2, with a tentative D call TRBD1 (5 bases). Germline V gene data show CDR1 as SGHNT and CDR2 as YYREEE (reference sequence). The length of the CDR3 is 13 residues. Trimming removed 2 bases at V and 2 bases at J, with 7 bases between. For the CDR3, the DNA is TGTGCCAGCAGCTTTGACAGAAACTATGGCTACACCTTC. Protein product: CASSFDRNYGYTF.

The CDR3 bases are TGTGCCAGCACTGGGGACGTGGGATACGAGCAGTACGTC. Translating it yields CASTGDVGYEQYV. The chain carries TRBV18 and TRBJ2-7; D possibly uses TRBD1 or TRBD2 (5 bases each). The CDR3 sequence is 13 residues long. V lost 8 bases and J lost 4, with 15 bases in between. CDR1 is KGHSH, CDR2 LQKENI, per germline.

In DNA, the CDR3 is TGTGCCAGCAGCTTGAGAGGGGGCGCTTACAATGAGCAGTTCTTC. Translated: CASSLRGGAYNEQFF. This chain joins TRBV5-8 and TRBJ2-1, with TRBD1 identical over 7 bases. There are 15 residues in the CDR3. The germline CDR1 and CDR2 sequences are SGHTS and YDEGEE. Trimming cost V 1 base and J 4 bases; bases outside gene matches: 5.

DNA of the CDR3: TGTGCCACCAGTGATGGACCCCTTCATGGCTACACCTTC. Amino acids: CATSDGPLHGYTF. The chain couples TRBV24-1 to TRBJ1-2; no clear D. The germline V gene encodes CDR1 KGHDR and CDR2 SFDVKD. The CDR3 runs 13 residues. The V end lost 3 bases, the J end lost 6 bases, and 10 bases lay between the germline ends.

The chain recombines TRBV27 with TRBJ2-3; D is perhaps TRBD1 (5 bases). The ends were cut back, 5 bases at V and 2 bases at J, with 11 bases in the middle. CDR3 length: 14 residues. CDR1 MNHEY and CDR2 SMNVEV come from the germline V gene (reference sequence). CDR3 loop: CASSALQATDTQYF. The CDR3 DNA reads as TGTGCCAGCAGTGCTCTACAGGCCACAGATACGCAGTATTTT.

The chain couples TRBV6-1 to TRBJ1-3; a possible D gene is TRBD1 (6 bases). The V end was cut by 2 bases, the J end by 0 bases, with 11 bases between. Looked up from germline, CDR1 is MNHNS and CDR2 is SASEGT. The CDR3 is 16 amino acids. This CDR3 reads CASSEPGHSSGNTIYF. The CDR3 DNA follows: TGTGCCAGCAGTGAACCGGGACATAGCTCTGGAAACACCATATATTTT.

This chain joins TRBV2 and TRBJ1-2, with D possibly matching TRBD1 (6 bases). The CDR3 spans 15 residues. Trimming removed 5 bases from V and 1 base from J, with 14 bases in between. The germline CDR1 and CDR2 sequences are SNHLY and FYNNEI. CDR3 bases: TGTGCCAGCAGTCCCCCCGACAGGATTAACTATGGCTACACCTTC. This translates into CASSPPDRINYGYTF.

The V and J genes are TRBV7-2 and TRBJ1-1, with 11 positions matching TRBD1. The CDR3 extends over 14 amino acids. V shed 4 bases, J shed 4 bases, and the junction held 2 bases outside the gene matches. Germline CDR1 reads SGHTA; CDR2 reads FQGNSA. The DNA for the CDR3 is TGTGCCAGCAGCTGGGGGACAGGGGGCACTGAAGCTTTCTTT. Its translation: CASSWGTGGTEAFF.

The genes are TRBV2 and TRBJ2-2, with no clear D. Looked up from germline, CDR1 is SNHLY and CDR2 is FYNNEI. This CDR3 has 13 amino acids. V was shortened by 2 bases and J by 5 bases, with 6 bases between the two germline ends. The CDR3 sequence: CASSEIGTGELFF. The CDR3 coding sequence is TGTGCCAGCAGTGAAATCGGGACCGGGGAGCTGTTTTTT. The whole variable domain, remainder taken from reference TRBV2 and TRBJ2-2, is EPEVTQTPSHQVTQMGQEVILRCVPISNHLYFYWYRQILGQKVEFLVSFYNNEISEKSEIFDDQFSVERPDGSNFTLKIRSTKLEDSAMYFCASSEIGTGELFFGEGSRLTVL.

The table lists this clone with a few counts. V is TRBV7-2 and J is TRBJ2-3; the D is unclear. The CDR3 spans 15 residues. Germline-derived CDR1 and CDR2 are SGHTA and FQGNSA. Trimming took 5 bases from V and 2 from J, leaving 14 bases between them. CDR3 sequence: CASSPPGSATDTQYF. The CDR3 DNA follows: TGTGCCAGCAGCCCCCCGGGTTCGGCCACAGATACGCAGTATTTT.

This clone appeared a few times. The chain recombines TRBV3-1 (or the pseudogene TRBV3-2) with TRBJ2-1; perhaps TRBD1 as D (6 bases). V lost 3 bases to trimming and J lost 4 bases, with 10 bases between them. CDR1 and CDR2 (germline): LGHDT, YNNKEL (reference sequence). This CDR3 spans 14 amino acids. The CDR3 coding sequence is TGTGCCAGCAGCCACCGAACAGGGTACAATGAGCAGTTCTTC. Residues: CASSHRTGYNEQFF.

The V and J genes are TRBV18 and TRBJ2-5; weak D call: TRBD2 (5 bases). CDR1 and CDR2 (germline): KGHSH, LQKENI. The CDR3 runs 15 residues. The germline V and J ends were trimmed by 3 bases and 5 bases, with 16 bases remaining between them. CDR3 residues: CASSPLEGTWETQYF. The CDR3 region has the DNA TGTGCCAGCTCACCCCTTGAGGGAACTTGGGAGACCCAGTACTTC.

The chain has TRBV10-3 and TRBJ2-7; 7 nucleotides match TRBD1. Losses at the gene ends were 10 bases for V and 5 bases for J; bases not matched to a gene: 17. The CDR3 sequence is 15 residues long. Germline V gene sequence: CDR1 ENHRY, CDR2 SYGVKD. The CDR3 DNA follows: TGTGCCACCACCTTCGCGCCAGGGGGATCCCACGAGCAGTACGTC. As protein: CATTFAPGGSHEQYV.

This chain links TRBV14 with TRBJ2-2; 13 bases match TRBD2. The CDR3 extends over 16 amino acids. J lost 6 bases, V lost 4 bases, and 5 bases had no gene match. Germline lookup yields CDR1 SGHDN and CDR2 FVKESK. The CDR3 loop is CASSRTSGGAAGELFF. As DNA, the CDR3 is TGTGCCAGCAGCCGAACTAGCGGGGGGGCTGCCGGGGAGCTGTTTTTT.

The V call is TRBV4-3, the J call TRBJ1-4; no firm D call. The CDR3 spans 15 residues. The V and J ends lost 0 bases and 5 bases respectively, with 10 bases between them. From germline, CDR1 is LGHNA and CDR2 YSLEER. CDR3 in DNA: TGCGCCAGCAGCCAAGAATCAGGAAGGAATGAAAAACTGTTTTTT. Protein sequence: CASSQESGRNEKLFF.

CDR3 amino acids: CASSRSGTGDSYEQYV. Written as DNA, the CDR3 is TGTGCCAGCAGCCGATCCGGGACAGGGGACTCCTACGAGCAGTACGTC. The genes are TRBV3-1 (or the pseudogene TRBV3-2) and TRBJ2-7; TRBD1 matches at 10 bases. The CDR3 is made up of 16 amino acids. The V gene's germline CDR1 is LGHDT and CDR2 YNNKEL (reference sequence). V was pared by 4 bases and J by 0 bases, with 6 bases of the junction left unmatched.

The V and J genes are TRBV25-1 and TRBJ2-5, with D possibly TRBD1 on 6 matching bases. The germline CDR1 and CDR2 sequences are MGHDK and SYGVNS. Trimming stripped 1 base from V and 6 bases from J, with 18 bases between. This CDR3 is 16 amino acids long. CDR3 sequence reads: CASSELGRGGEKTQYF. The CDR3 DNA is TGTGCCAGCAGTGAATTGGGTCGAGGGGGTGAGAAGACCCAGTACTTC.

The chain has TRBV7-9 and TRBJ1-2; perhaps TRBD1 as D (6 bases). The CDR3 length is 14 residues. Looked up from germline, CDR1 is SEHNR and CDR2 is FQNEAQ (reference sequence). Trimming shortened V by 1 base and J by 3 bases, and 9 bases separated the two germline ends. The CDR3 DNA follows: TGTGCCAGCAGCTTAGAGGCAGGGGACTATGGCTACACCTTC. As protein: CASSLEAGDYGYTF.

The gene calls are TRBV11-2 and TRBJ2-1; 12 bases map to TRBD2. This CDR3 has 15 residues. Unmatched junction bases numbered 5, after V lost 5 bases and J lost 6 bases. The germline V gene encodes CDR1 SGHAT and CDR2 FQNNGV. The DNA for the CDR3 is TGTGCCAGCAGCCGACTAGCGGGGGCCCTCAATGAGCAGTTCTTC. Amino acid sequence: CASSRLAGALNEQFF.

The chain is built from TRBV5-4 and TRBJ1-2; TRBD1 matches at 7 bases. This CDR3 comprises 15 residues. Germline V gene data show CDR1 as SGHNT and CDR2 as YYREEE (reference sequence). After removal of 0 bases from V and 0 bases from J, the junction contained 2 bases not matched to a gene. CDR3 in DNA: TGTGCCAGCAGCTTGGGGACAGGTACTAACTATGGCTACACCTTC. It yields the protein CASSLGTGTNYGYTF.

The chain combines TRBV7-3 with TRBJ2-5; 9 bases align to TRBD1. Trimming took 6 bases from V and 5 from J; bases not matched to a gene: 4. Germline V gene sequence: CDR1 SGHTA, CDR2 FQGTGA. The CDR3 runs to 13 residues. The CDR3 DNA follows: TGTGCCAGCAGTTTGGACAGGGGTGAGACCCAGTACTTC. Translation: CASSLDRGETQYF.

The chain has TRBV6-6 and TRBJ1-6; D gene uncertain. Germline CDR1 MNHNY, CDR2 SVGAGI (reference sequence). The CDR3 is 12 amino acids. V shed 1 base and J shed 9 bases, with 4 bases lying between them. CDR3 in amino acids: CASSYFLSPLHF. CDR3 bases: TGTGCCAGCAGTTACTTCCTTTCACCCCTCCACTTT.

The table lists this clone with a few counts. The chain joins TRBV7-8 to TRBJ2-7, with D perhaps TRBD2 (6 bases). The CDR3 extends over 15 amino acids. Germline values: CDR1 SGHVS, CDR2 FQNEAQ. Trimming pared 5 bases from V and 2 bases from J, leaving 16 bases between. The CDR3 loop reads CASSRDGTATYEQYV. DNA for the CDR3: TGTGCCAGCAGCAGAGACGGGACTGCGACCTACGAGCAGTACGTC.

The V gene is TRBV11-2, the J gene TRBJ2-1, with D perhaps matching TRBD2 (6 bases). The germline V gene has CDR1 SGHAT and CDR2 FQNNGV. The CDR3 is 16 amino acids. Trimming removed 5 bases from V and 2 bases from J, with 16 bases in between. The CDR3 region has the DNA TGTGCCAGCAGCCTTAGATGGGGGGAAACCTACAATGAGCAGTTCTTC. It yields the protein CASSLRWGETYNEQFF.

This clone appeared a single time. The chain recombines TRBV18 with TRBJ2-3; 8 bases are a match to TRBD1. The germline V gene has CDR1 KGHSH and CDR2 LQKENI. CDR3 length: 19 residues. Trimming removed 2 bases from V and 3 bases from J; junction bases left unmatched: 16. CDR3 amino acids: CASSPEVFGVRGLTDTQYF. As DNA, the CDR3 is TGTGCCAGCTCACCAGAAGTTTTCGGCGTCAGGGGGCTGACAGATACGCAGTATTTT.